This passage covers 29 T cell receptor beta chains from one sample sequenced in a study of blood T cell repertoires in COVID-19. Assay used: immunoSEQ multiplex PCR; TCRdb lists only in-frame clones, some missing. The data show approximately 270,000 clones, 75% to 90% seen once. Sequencing was done on a sample of PBMCs or T cells enriched from blood (not recorded which). The origin of the receptors is a woman in her twenties or thirties with acute COVID-19.

The CDR3 DNA is TGTGCCAGCTCACCACCGATTCAACTTTCCGGCACCGGGGAGCTGTTTTTT. Translated, it gives CASSPPIQLSGTGELFF. V and J are TRBV18 and TRBJ2-2; no definite D call. CDR1 and CDR2 (germline): KGHSH, LQKENI. This CDR3 region has 17 residues. Deletions cut 0 bases from V and 4 bases from J, with 15 bases between.

This clone was observed a single time. The chain combines TRBV7-2 with TRBJ2-4; D uncertain. The CDR3 totals 14 residues. CDR1 is SGHTA and CDR2 is FQGNSA in the germline V gene. The germline V and J ends were trimmed by 5 bases and 7 bases, with 15 bases remaining between them. CDR3 sequence: CASSQQNDKNIQYF. Here the CDR3 DNA reads TGTGCCAGCAGCCAACAAAATGACAAGAACATTCAGTACTTC.

V gene TRBV27 combines with J gene TRBJ2-7; 8 bases line up with TRBD1. The J segment lost 3 bases and the V segment lost 3 bases, leaving 4 bases of the junction unmatched. CDR3 length: 14 residues. Germline CDR1 is MNHEY and CDR2 is SMNVEV (reference sequence). This chain's CDR3 is CASSFTGTGYEQYF. In DNA form, the CDR3 reads TGTGCCAGCAGTTTTACCGGGACAGGCTACGAGCAGTACTTC.

The V call is TRBV3-1 (or the pseudogene TRBV3-2), the J call TRBJ2-7, with unresolved D. Germline CDR1 is LGHDT and CDR2 is YNNKEL (reference sequence). The CDR3 runs 14 residues. Trimming removed 1 base from V and 3 bases from J, with 10 bases in between. CDR3 DNA: TGTGCCAGCAGCCAAGGCGCCCCGGTCTACGAGCAGTACTTC. Translating gives CASSQGAPVYEQYF.

The chain couples TRBV5-8 to TRBJ1-6, with 7 bases matching TRBD1. This CDR3 contains 15 residues. V trimming: 4 bases; J trimming: 5 bases; junction bases outside the gene matches: 6. Germline V gene lookup returns CDR1 SGHTS and CDR2 YDEGEE. CDR3 region: CASSNQGVDNSPLHF. The CDR3 nucleotides read TGTGCCAGCAGCAACCAGGGGGTTGATAATTCACCCCTCCACTTT.

This clone occurred once. The chain employs TRBV29-1 and TRBJ2-3, with D maybe TRBD1 (5 bases). The germline V gene has CDR1 SQVTM and CDR2 ANQGSEA. V gave up 2 bases and J gave up 1 base, with 13 bases separating them. This CDR3 is built from 15 residues. CDR3 nucleotide sequence: TGCAGCGTTGAAATTGGGGCCAGCGGCACAGATACGCAGTATTTT. Its translation is CSVEIGASGTDTQYF.

CDR3 DNA sequence: TGTGCCAGCAGCTTCGTCTACGACACCGGGGAGCTGTTTTTT. Protein sequence: CASSFVYDTGELFF. The chain joins TRBV5-4 to TRBJ2-2; D is ambiguous. The CDR3 sequence is 14 residues long. V lost 2 bases and J lost 3, with 8 bases in between. Germline CDR1 is SGHNT and CDR2 is YYREEE (reference sequence).

The chain has TRBV9 and TRBJ2-1; D gene uncertain. Trimming took off 8 bases at V and 9 bases at J, with 33 bases between the two ends. CDR1 is SGDLS, CDR2 YYNGEE, per germline. The CDR3 extends over 18 amino acids. CDR3 bases: TGTGCCAGTTCTCCTCGGTTGGGCGATCAATCTTTTTACGGTGAGCAGTTCTTC. This encodes CASSPRLGDQSFYGEQFF.

The chain links TRBV27 to TRBJ2-2; 11 nucleotides align to TRBD2. CDR1 MNHEY and CDR2 SMNVEV come from the germline V gene (reference sequence). V was clipped by 6 bases and J by 3 bases; unmatched bases: 6. CDR3 length: 16 residues. The CDR3 region has the DNA TGTGCCAGCAGAAGACTAGCGGGACTCTACACCGGGGAGCTGTTTTTT. This sequence encodes CASRRLAGLYTGELFF.

The chain joins TRBV6-5 to TRBJ2-7; D unresolved. The V and J ends lost 11 bases and 7 bases respectively, with 21 bases between them. The CDR3 runs to 13 residues. The germline CDR1 and CDR2 sequences are MNHEY and SVGAGI. The CDR3 region has the DNA TGTGCCTGCCTTCGTCCAGGCGTGGAAGAGCAGTACTTC. Its protein product is CACLRPGVEEQYF.

This clone appeared once. The chain joins TRBV27 to TRBJ2-7, with a tentative D call TRBD1 (5 bases). The CDR3 has 14 amino acids. The ends were cut back, 2 bases at V and 6 bases at J, with 14 bases in the middle. From germline, CDR1 is MNHEY and CDR2 SMNVEV (reference sequence). For the CDR3, the DNA is TGTGCCAGCAGTTTAAGGTTAGGCAGGGTCGAGCAGTACTTC. Its translation: CASSLRLGRVEQYF.

The rearrangement joins TRBV2 to TRBJ1-5; D is possibly TRBD1 (6 bases). This CDR3 has 13 residues. Germline assignment: CDR1 SNHLY and CDR2 FYNNEI. The V end lost 10 bases, the J end lost 3 bases, and 13 bases lay between the germline ends. The CDR3 spells CAINRDINQPQHF. In DNA, the CDR3 is TGTGCCATTAACCGGGACATCAATCAGCCCCAGCATTTT.

The rearrangement links TRBV11-2 to TRBJ2-1; 7 bases agree with TRBD1. Germline CDR1 is SGHAT and CDR2 is FQNNGV. V lost 1 base to trimming and J lost 9 bases; unmatched junction nucleotides: 15. The CDR3 loop spans 17 amino acids. The CDR3 DNA is TGTGCCAGCAGCTTAGCTCAAAGTTTCTCTGGGGACAGTGAGCAGTTCTTC. This encodes CASSLAQSFSGDSEQFF.

V gene TRBV3-1 (or the pseudogene TRBV3-2) combines with J gene TRBJ2-7; 9 bases align to TRBD1. This CDR3 comprises 15 residues. The junction had 9 bases not matched to a gene; V was cut back by 5 bases and J by 4 bases. Germline V lookup: CDR1 LGHDT, CDR2 YNNKEL (reference sequence). CDR3 loop: CASSYAPGQGYEQYF. In nucleotides, the CDR3 is TGTGCCAGCAGCTACGCCCCGGGACAGGGTTACGAGCAGTACTTC.

The genes are TRBV19 and TRBJ1-4, with a weak D call TRBD1 (6 bases). Germline V lookup: CDR1 LNHDA, CDR2 SQIVND (reference sequence). This CDR3 contains 14 residues. The V end was cut by 5 bases, the J end by 7 bases, with 14 bases between. CDR3: CASSFGTRSEKLFF. In DNA form, the CDR3 reads TGTGCCAGTAGTTTCGGGACAAGAAGTGAAAAACTGTTTTTT.

The chain recombines TRBV6-5 with TRBJ2-7; D might be TRBD2 (7 bases). V gave up 5 bases and J gave up 9 bases, with 11 bases separating them. CDR1 is MNHEY, CDR2 SVGAGI, per germline. There are 11 residues in the CDR3. In DNA, the CDR3 is TGTGCCAGCAGTCCGGGGGGCGGGCAGTACTTC. Translated, it gives CASSPGGGQYF.

This chain links TRBV11-2 with TRBJ2-7; D is unclear. With 1 base removed from V and 2 bases from J, the gap between germline ends came to 6 bases. The CDR3 length is 13 residues. CDR1 and CDR2 from the germline V gene are SGHAT and FQNNGV. CDR3 amino acids: CASSLAETYEQYF. DNA for the CDR3: TGTGCCAGCAGCTTAGCCGAGACCTACGAGCAGTACTTC.

The chain couples TRBV6-5 to TRBJ2-2; a weak D match, TRBD1 (6 bases). V was clipped by 5 bases and J by 6 bases, with 16 bases between them. The length of the CDR3 is 15 residues. The V gene's germline CDR1 is MNHEY and CDR2 SVGAGI. The CDR3 is CASSPQQGYSGELFF. In nucleotides, the CDR3 is TGTGCCAGCAGTCCACAACAGGGATACTCCGGGGAGCTGTTTTTT.

This sequence joins TRBV3-1 (or the pseudogene TRBV3-2) and TRBJ2-1; 8 bases line up with TRBD2. Germline V gives CDR1 LGHDT, CDR2 YNNKEL (reference sequence). This CDR3 spans 15 amino acids. V was clipped by 2 bases and J by 4 bases; unmatched bases: 4. CDR3 sequence: CASSQITSGYNEQFF. The CDR3 nucleotides read TGTGCCAGCAGCCAAATAACTAGCGGATACAATGAGCAGTTCTTC.

The J gene is TRBJ2-4, the V gene TRBV5-6; no clear D. The CDR3 is 12 amino acids. Germline CDR1 is SGHDT and CDR2 is YYEEEE. Trimming took 3 bases from V and 5 from J, leaving 6 bases between them. This chain's CDR3 is CASSSEENIQYF. For the CDR3, the DNA is TGTGCCAGCAGCTCAGAGGAAAACATTCAGTACTTC.

V and J are TRBV9 and TRBJ2-1, with 9 bases fitting TRBD1. The ends lost 0 bases at V and 6 bases at J; junction bases unmatched: 7. This CDR3 comprises 16 residues. CDR1 SGDLS and CDR2 YYNGEE come from the germline V gene. The CDR3 DNA reads TGTGCCAGCAGCGTAGGTCCGGGACAGGGAGGCAATGAGCAGTTCTTC. This sequence encodes CASSVGPGQGGNEQFF.

The chain is built from TRBV28 and TRBJ1-4; a weak D match, TRBD1 (5 bases). V lost 5 bases, J lost 7 bases, and 23 bases lay in between. Germline loops: CDR1 MDHEN, CDR2 SYDVKM. The length of the CDR3 is 17 residues. CDR3 nucleotide sequence: TGTGCCAGCAGTCCTGGCCGCAGGATACCGGGGGGTGAAAAACTGTTTTTT. Its translation: CASSPGRRIPGGEKLFF.

The chain is built from TRBV7-3 and TRBJ2-3, with TRBD2 identical over 8 bases. Per the germline V gene, CDR1 is SGHTA and CDR2 is FQGTGA. CDR3 length equals 16 residues. The junction had 7 bases not matched to a gene; V was cut back by 5 bases and J by 0 bases. CDR3 sequence reads: CASSPHLAGSTDTQYF. CDR3 nucleotide sequence: TGTGCCAGCAGCCCGCACCTAGCGGGCAGCACAGATACGCAGTATTTT. The variable domain in full, with the rest retrieved from reference TRBV7-3 and TRBJ2-3, is GAGVSQTPSNKVTEKGKYVELRCDPISGHTALYWYRQSLGQGPEFLIYFQGTGAADDSGLPNDRFFAVRPEGSVSTLKIQRTERGDSAVYLCASSPHLAGSTDTQYFGPGTRLTVL.

V usage is TRBV7-3 and J usage is TRBJ1-2; TRBD1 agrees at 9 bases. The V gene's germline CDR1 is SGHTA and CDR2 FQGTGA. The J segment lost 4 bases and the V segment lost 5 bases, leaving 5 bases of the junction unmatched. The CDR3 runs 14 residues. In DNA, the CDR3 is TGTGCCAGCAGCCCCGGGGACAGGGCCTATGGCTACACCTTC. It codes for CASSPGDRAYGYTF.

The V and J genes are TRBV19 and TRBJ1-5; tentatively, D is TRBD1 (5 bases). The CDR3 is made up of 13 amino acids. Germline CDR1 and CDR2: LNHDA and SQIVND (reference sequence). Trimming left V 7 bases short and J 2 bases short, with 9 bases between. The CDR3 region has the DNA TGTGCCAGTAAGGGAGGGGGCAATCAGCCCCAGCATTTT. Protein sequence: CASKGGGNQPQHF.

The chain couples TRBV28 to TRBJ2-5; tentatively, D is TRBD1 (6 bases). The CDR3 loop spans 12 amino acids. V lost 11 bases and J lost 1, with 11 bases in between. The germline CDR1 and CDR2 sequences are MDHEN and SYDVKM. CDR3 region: CALGQSQETQYF. CDR3 sequence (DNA): TGTGCCTTAGGACAGTCCCAAGAGACCCAGTACTTC.

Only one count was recorded for this clone. The chain has TRBV7-9 and TRBJ2-1, with 8 bases lining up with TRBD2. In germline, CDR1 is SEHNR, CDR2 FQNEAQ (reference sequence). Trimming took 5 bases from V and 0 from J; bases not matched to a gene: 12. The CDR3 is made up of 18 amino acids. CDR3 amino acids: CASSRNSGIIGSYNEQFF. The DNA for the CDR3 is TGTGCCAGCAGCCGAAATAGCGGGATAATTGGCTCCTACAATGAGCAGTTCTTC.

The V gene is TRBV2, the J gene TRBJ1-2, with 9 positions matching TRBD1. Per the germline V gene, CDR1 is SNHLY and CDR2 is FYNNEI. With 3 bases clipped from V and 2 bases from J, the junction kept 10 bases outside the gene matches. This CDR3 contains 17 residues. Here the CDR3 reads CASSDPGTGNNNYGYTF. The CDR3 coding sequence is TGTGCCAGCAGTGATCCCGGGACAGGGAATAACAACTATGGCTACACCTTC.

The chain couples TRBV7-9 to TRBJ2-3; 7 bases agree with TRBD2. The CDR3 sequence is 14 residues long. Germline values: CDR1 SEHNR, CDR2 FQNEAQ (reference sequence). Losses at the gene ends were 5 bases for V and 5 bases for J; bases not matched to a gene: 7. CDR3 in amino acids: CASSARDYRDTQYF. CDR3 coding DNA: TGTGCCAGCAGCGCCCGGGACTACAGAGATACGCAGTATTTT.